This paragraph covers one TCR beta chain sequence. No antigen is known for it. Splitting the CD4+ cells yielded a CD45RA+ naive subset and a CD45RA-negative memory subset. Original processing methods: Without quality scores, immunoSEQ junctional reads could not be filtered like full-length reads. Profiling relied on immunoSEQ multiplex PCR, and the TCRdb table lists in-frame clones only, not all of them. That table is the source of V, J and clone size, and D and trimming were worked out from the DNA. The sample has over 2 million clones, 85% to 95% seen once. These data are taken from a study of shared clonotypes between healthy human individuals. Broader study findings: Donor scarcity curtailed the genetic and exposure-history diversity represented herein. Naive subsets usually exceeded memory subsets in estimated richness.

The CDR3 extends over 15 amino acids. Germline values: CDR1 SGHNT, CDR2 YENEEA. V was clipped by 2 bases and J by 7 bases; unmatched bases: 6. The rearrangement links TRBV11-3 to TRBJ2-1; 9 bases match TRBD2. Sequencing was done on a sample of naive CD4+ T cells from PBMCs. Documented subset: CD45RA+ positively selected. This TCR derives from a man between 18 and 29 years old in good health. Some clones in this sample may be carry-over from other donors' samples. The CDR3 loop is CASSLQAGGGNEQFF. CDR3 nucleotides: TGTGCCAGCAGCTTACAGGCGGGAGGGGGTAATGAGCAGTTCTTC.